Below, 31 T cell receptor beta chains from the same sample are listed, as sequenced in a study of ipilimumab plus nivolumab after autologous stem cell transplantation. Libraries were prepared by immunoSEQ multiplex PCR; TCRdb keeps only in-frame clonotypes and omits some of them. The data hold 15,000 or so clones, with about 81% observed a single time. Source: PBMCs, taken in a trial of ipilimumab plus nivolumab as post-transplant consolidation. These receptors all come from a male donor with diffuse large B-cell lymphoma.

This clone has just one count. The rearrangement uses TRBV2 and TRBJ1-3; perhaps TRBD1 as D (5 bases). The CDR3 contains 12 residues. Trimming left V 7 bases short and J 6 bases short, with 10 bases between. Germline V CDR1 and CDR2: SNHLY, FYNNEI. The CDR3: CASKEQENTIYF. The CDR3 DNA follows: TGTGCCAGCAAAGAACAGGAAAACACCATATATTTT.

The CDR3 DNA follows: TGTGCCAGCAGCTTACAGGGTACTCCCTATGGCTACACCTTC. It is translated as CASSLQGTPYGYTF. The chain uses TRBV7-9 and TRBJ1-2, with a tentative D call TRBD1 (5 bases). The CDR3 has 14 residues. Germline CDR1 SEHNR, CDR2 FQNEAQ (reference sequence). V was cut by 2 bases and J by 4 bases, with 11 bases left in between.

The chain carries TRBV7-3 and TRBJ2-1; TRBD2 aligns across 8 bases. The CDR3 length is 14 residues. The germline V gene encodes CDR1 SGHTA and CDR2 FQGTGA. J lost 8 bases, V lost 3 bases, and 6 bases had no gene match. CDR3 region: CASSFLGRADEQFF. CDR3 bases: TGTGCCAGCAGCTTTCTCGGGAGGGCCGATGAGCAGTTCTTC.

CDR3 sequence (DNA): TGTGCCAGCAGCCCCCAGCCGGGACCGGGGGAGACCCAGTACTTC. Encoded protein: CASSPQPGPGETQYF. This chain joins TRBV7-7 and TRBJ2-5, with D tentatively TRBD1 or TRBD2 (5 bases each). Germline V gene sequence: CDR1 SSHAT, CDR2 FNYEAQ (reference sequence). Trimming cost V 5 bases and J 5 bases, with 18 bases left between them. This CDR3 contains 15 residues. Complete variable domain (other parts from reference TRBV7-7 and TRBJ2-5): GAGVSQSPRYKVTKRGQDVTLRCDPISSHATLYWYQQALGQGPEFLTYFNYEAQPDKSGLPSDRFSAERPEGSISTLTIQRTEQRDSAMYRCASSPQPGPGETQYFGPGTRLLVL.

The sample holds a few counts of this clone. The CDR3 is CASSTGHFSPGELFF. The CDR3 DNA reads as TGTGCCAGCAGTACCGGACATTTTTCCCCCGGGGAGCTGTTTTTT. V is TRBV6-6 and J is TRBJ2-2; tentatively, D is TRBD1 (5 bases). This CDR3 has 15 residues. The germline V gene has CDR1 MNHNY and CDR2 SVGAGI (reference sequence). V lost 5 bases to trimming and J lost 6 bases, with 16 bases between them.

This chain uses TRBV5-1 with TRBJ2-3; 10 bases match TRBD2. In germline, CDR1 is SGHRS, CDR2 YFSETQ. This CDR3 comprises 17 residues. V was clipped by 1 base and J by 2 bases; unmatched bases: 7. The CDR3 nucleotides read TGCGCCAGCAGCTTGAACCGCGGGACTAGCGTCACAGATACGCAGTATTTT. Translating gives CASSLNRGTSVTDTQYF. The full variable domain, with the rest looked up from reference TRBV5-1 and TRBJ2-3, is KAGVTQTPRYLIKTRGQQVTLSCSPISGHRSVSWYQQTPGQGLQFLFEYFSETQRNKGNFPGRFSGRQFSNSRSEMNVSTLELGDSALYLCASSLNRGTSVTDTQYFGPGTRLTVL.

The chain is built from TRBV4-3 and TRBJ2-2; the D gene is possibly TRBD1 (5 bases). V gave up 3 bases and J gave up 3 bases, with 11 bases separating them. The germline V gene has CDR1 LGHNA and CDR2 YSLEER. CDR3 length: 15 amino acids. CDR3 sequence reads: CASSQSTGYTGELFF. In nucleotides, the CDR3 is TGCGCCAGCAGCCAGTCAACAGGTTACACCGGGGAGCTGTTTTTT.

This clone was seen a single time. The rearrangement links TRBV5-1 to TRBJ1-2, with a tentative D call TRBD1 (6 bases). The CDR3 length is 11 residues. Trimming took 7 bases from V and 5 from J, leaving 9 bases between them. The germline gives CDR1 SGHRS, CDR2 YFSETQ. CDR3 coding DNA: TGCGCCAGCCGGGACATTTATGGCTACACCTTC. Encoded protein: CASRDIYGYTF.

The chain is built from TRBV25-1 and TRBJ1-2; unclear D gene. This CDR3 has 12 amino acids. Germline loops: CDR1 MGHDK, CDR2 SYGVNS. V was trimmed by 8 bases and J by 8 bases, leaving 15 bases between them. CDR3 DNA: TGTGCCAGCCGGAACGCGCCCTCGGGCTACACCTTC. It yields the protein CASRNAPSGYTF.

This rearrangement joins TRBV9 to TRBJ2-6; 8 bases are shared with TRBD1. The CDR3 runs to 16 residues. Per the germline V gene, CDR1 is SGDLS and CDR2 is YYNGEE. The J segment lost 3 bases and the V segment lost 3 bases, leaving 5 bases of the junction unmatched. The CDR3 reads CASSAYRGYGANVLTF. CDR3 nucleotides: TGTGCCAGCAGCGCCTACAGGGGGTATGGGGCCAACGTCCTGACTTTC. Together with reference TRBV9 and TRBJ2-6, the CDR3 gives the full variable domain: DSGVTQTPKHLITATGQRVTLRCSPRSGDLSVYWYQQSLDQGLQFLIQYYNGEERAKGNILERFSAQQFPDLHSELNLSSLELGDSALYFCASSAYRGYGANVLTFGAGSRLTVL.

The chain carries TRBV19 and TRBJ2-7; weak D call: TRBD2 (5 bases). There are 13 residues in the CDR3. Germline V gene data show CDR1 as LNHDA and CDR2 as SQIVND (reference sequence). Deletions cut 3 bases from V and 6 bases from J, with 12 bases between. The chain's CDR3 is CASSMMLEGEQYF. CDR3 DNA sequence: TGTGCCAGTAGTATGATGTTAGAGGGCGAGCAGTACTTC.

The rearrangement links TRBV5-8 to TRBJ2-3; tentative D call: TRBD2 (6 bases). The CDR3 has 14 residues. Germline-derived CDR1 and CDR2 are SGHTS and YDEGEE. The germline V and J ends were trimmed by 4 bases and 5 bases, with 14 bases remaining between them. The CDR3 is CASSLDYLGDTQYF. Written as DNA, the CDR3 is TGTGCCAGCAGCCTGGACTATCTCGGAGATACGCAGTATTTT.

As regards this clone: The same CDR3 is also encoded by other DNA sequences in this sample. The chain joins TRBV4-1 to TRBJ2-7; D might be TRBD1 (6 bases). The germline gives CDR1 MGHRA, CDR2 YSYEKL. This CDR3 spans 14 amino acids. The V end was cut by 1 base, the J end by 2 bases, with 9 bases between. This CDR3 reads CASSQAGAAYEQYF. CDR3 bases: TGCGCCAGCAGCCAAGCAGGGGCCGCCTACGAGCAGTACTTC.

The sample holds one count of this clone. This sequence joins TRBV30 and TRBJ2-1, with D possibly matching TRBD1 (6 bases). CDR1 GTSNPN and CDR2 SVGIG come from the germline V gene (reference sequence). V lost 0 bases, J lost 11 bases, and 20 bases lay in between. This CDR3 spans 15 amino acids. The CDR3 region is CAWSVLGAGLVQQFF. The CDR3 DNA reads TGTGCCTGGAGTGTATTGGGGGCGGGTCTAGTACAGCAGTTCTTC.

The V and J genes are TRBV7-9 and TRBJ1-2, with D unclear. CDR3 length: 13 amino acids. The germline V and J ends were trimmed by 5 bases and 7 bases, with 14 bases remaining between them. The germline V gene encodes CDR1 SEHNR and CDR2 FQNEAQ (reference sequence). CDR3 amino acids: CASSPQVFGGYTF. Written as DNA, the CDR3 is TGTGCCAGCAGCCCTCAGGTGTTCGGTGGCTACACCTTC.

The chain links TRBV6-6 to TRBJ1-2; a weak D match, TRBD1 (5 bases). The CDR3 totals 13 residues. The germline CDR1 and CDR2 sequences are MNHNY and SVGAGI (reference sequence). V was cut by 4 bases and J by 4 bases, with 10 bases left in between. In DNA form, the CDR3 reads TGTGCCAGCAGTTTGGGACGGCCCTATGGCTACACCTTC. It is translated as CASSLGRPYGYTF.

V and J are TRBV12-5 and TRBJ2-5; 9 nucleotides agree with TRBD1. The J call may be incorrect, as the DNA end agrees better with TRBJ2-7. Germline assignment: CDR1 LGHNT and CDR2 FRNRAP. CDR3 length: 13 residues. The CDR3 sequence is CASGRDRVYEQYF. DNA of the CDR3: TGTGCTAGTGGTCGGGACAGGGTCTACGAGCAGTACTTC.

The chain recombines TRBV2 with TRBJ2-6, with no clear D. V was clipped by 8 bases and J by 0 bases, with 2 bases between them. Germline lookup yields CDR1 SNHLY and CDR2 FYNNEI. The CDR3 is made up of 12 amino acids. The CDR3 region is CASHSGANVLTF. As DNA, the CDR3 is TGTGCCAGCCACTCTGGGGCCAACGTCCTGACTTTC.

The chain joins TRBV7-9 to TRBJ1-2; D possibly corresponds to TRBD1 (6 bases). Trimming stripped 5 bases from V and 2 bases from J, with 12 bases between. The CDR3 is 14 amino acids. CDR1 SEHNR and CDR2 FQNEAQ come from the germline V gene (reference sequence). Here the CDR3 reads CASSASTGNYGYTF. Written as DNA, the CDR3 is TGTGCCAGCAGCGCGTCGACAGGAAACTATGGCTACACCTTC. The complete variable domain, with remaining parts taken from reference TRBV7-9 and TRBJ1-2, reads DTGVSQNPRHKITKRGQNVTFRCDPISEHNRLYWYRQTLGQGPEFLTYFQNEAQLEKSRLLSDRFSAERPKGSFSTLEIQRTEQGDSAMYLCASSASTGNYGYTFGSGTRLTVV.

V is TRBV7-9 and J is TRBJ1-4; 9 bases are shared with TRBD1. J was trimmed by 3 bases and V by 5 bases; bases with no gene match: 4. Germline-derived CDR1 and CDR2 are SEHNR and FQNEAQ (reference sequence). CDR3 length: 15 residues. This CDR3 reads CASSLRTGANEKLFF. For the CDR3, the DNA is TGTGCCAGCAGCCTCCGGACAGGGGCTAATGAAAAACTGTTTTTT.

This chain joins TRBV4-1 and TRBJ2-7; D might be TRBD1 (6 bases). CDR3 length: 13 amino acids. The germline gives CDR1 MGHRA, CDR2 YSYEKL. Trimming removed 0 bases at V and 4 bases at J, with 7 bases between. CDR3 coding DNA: TGCGCCAGCAGCCAAGAAGGGGGTTACGAGCAGTACTTC. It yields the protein CASSQEGGYEQYF.

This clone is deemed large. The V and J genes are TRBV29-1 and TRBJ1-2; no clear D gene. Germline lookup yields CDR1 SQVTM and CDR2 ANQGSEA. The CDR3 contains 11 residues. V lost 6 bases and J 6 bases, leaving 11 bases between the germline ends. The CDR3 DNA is TGCAGCGTATCCCCGTCTCATGGCTACACCTTC. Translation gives CSVSPSHGYTF.

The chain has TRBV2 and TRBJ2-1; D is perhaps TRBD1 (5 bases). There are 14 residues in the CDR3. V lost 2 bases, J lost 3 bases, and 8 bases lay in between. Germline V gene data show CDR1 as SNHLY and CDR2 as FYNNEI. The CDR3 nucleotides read TGTGCCAGCAGTGAACCAGGGTACTACAATGAGCAGTTCTTC. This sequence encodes CASSEPGYYNEQFF.

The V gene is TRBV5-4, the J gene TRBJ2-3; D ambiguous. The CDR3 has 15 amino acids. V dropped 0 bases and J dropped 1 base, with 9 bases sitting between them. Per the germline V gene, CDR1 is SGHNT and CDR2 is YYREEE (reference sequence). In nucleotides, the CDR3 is TGTGCCAGCAGCTTGGGTGGCCGCCGCACAGATACGCAGTATTTT. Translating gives CASSLGGRRTDTQYF.

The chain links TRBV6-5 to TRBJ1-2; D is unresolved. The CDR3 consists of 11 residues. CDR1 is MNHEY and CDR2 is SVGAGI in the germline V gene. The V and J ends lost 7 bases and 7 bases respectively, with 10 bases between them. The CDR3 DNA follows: TGTGCCAGCACGGGAGGTGGTGGCTACACCTTC. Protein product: CASTGGGGYTF.

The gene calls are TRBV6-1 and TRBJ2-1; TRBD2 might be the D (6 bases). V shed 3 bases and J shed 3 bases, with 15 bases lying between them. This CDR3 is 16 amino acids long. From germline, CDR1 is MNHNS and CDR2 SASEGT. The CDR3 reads CASSDRRETYYNEQFF. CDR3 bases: TGTGCCAGCAGTGACCGACGGGAGACCTACTACAATGAGCAGTTCTTC.

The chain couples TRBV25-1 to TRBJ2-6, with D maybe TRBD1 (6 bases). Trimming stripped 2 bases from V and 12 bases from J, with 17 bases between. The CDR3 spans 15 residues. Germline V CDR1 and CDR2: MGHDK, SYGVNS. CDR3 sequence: CASSEKTRDNGVLTF. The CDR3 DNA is TGTGCCAGCAGTGAAAAAACCCGGGACAACGGCGTCCTGACTTTC.

The CDR3 is CASSEGYLYGGLYQETQYF. In nucleotides, the CDR3 is TGTGCCAGCAGCGAGGGGTATTTGTATGGGGGCCTTTACCAAGAGACCCAGTACTTC. The chain joins TRBV9 to TRBJ2-5, with a possible D match to TRBD1 (6 bases). Trimming took off 3 bases at V and 0 bases at J, with 24 bases between the two ends. The CDR3 has 19 residues. Germline CDR1 and CDR2: SGDLS and YYNGEE.

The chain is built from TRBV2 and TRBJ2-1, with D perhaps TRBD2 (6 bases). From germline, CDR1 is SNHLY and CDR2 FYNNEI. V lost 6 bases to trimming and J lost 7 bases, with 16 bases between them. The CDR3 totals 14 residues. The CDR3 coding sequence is TGTGCCAGCAGGCCGGGACTGTCTCAAAATGAGCAGTTCTTC. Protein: CASRPGLSQNEQFF.

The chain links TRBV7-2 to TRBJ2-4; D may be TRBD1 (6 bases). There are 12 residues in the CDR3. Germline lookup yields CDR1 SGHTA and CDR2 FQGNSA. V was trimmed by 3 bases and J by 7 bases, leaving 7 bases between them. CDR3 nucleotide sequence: TGTGCCAGCAGCTTGAGGGGGAACATTCAGTACTTC. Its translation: CASSLRGNIQYF.

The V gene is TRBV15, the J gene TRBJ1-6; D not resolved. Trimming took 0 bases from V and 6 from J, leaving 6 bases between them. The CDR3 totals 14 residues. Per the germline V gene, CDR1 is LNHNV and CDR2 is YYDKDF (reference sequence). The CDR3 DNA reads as TGTGCCACCAGCAGAGATAAGGGTAATTCACCCCTCCACTTT. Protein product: CATSRDKGNSPLHF.